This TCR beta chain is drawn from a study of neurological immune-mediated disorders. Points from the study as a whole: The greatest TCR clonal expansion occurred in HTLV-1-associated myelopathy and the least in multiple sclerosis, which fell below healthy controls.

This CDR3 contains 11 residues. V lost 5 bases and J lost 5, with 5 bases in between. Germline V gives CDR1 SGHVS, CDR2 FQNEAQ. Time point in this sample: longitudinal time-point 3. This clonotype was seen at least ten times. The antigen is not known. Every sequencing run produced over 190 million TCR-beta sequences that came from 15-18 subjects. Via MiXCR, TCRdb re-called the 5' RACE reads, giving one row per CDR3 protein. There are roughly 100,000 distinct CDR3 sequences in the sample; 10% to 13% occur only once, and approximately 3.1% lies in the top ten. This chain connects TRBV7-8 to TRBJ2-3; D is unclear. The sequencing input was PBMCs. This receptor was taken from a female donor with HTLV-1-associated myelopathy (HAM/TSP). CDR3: CASSALDTQYF. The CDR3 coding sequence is TGTGCCAGCAGCGCCCTAGATACGCAGTATTTT. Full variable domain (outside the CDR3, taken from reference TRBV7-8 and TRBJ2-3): GAGVSQSPRYKVAKRGQDVALRCDPISGHVSLFWYQQALGQGPEFLTYFQNEAQLDKSGLPSDRFFAERPEGSVSTLKIQRTQQEDSAVYLCASSALDTQYFGPGTRLTVL.